This is a list of T cell receptor beta chains from one sample in a study of regulatory T cells in long-lasting Graves disease. TCRdb re-derived calls from the multiplex PCR reads in MiXCR, one entry per CDR3 protein. The sample lists 420,000 or so distinct CDR3 sequences; around 20% were seen once. The sample consisted of peripheral blood mononuclear cells (PBMCs), taken when the disease was refractory, from a patient treated with antithyroid drugs. Receptor source: a female donor with Graves disease. The CDR3 runs from the conserved cysteine through the conserved F or W. A D gene is named only where the DNA matches it firmly. Only part of the rows carry a size: once, few, many, or a class if the clone is expanded.

J gene	V gene	D gene	clone size	CDR3 protein	CDR3 DNA
TRBJ2-3	TRBV20-1	TRBD2	few	CSARVGAGATDTQYF	TGCAGTGCTAGAGTAGGAGCGGGGGCCACAGATACGCAGTATTTT
TRBJ2-6	TRBV24-1	-	few	CATSDPSGTGANVLTF	TGTGCCACCAGTGACCCTTCAGGGACTGGGGCCAACGTCCTGACTTTC
TRBJ2-7	TRBV4-3	TRBD2	-	CASSQAGTSGRGSYEQYF	TGCGCCAGCAGCCAAGCCGGGACTAGCGGGAGGGGTTCCTACGAGCAGTACTTC
TRBJ2-1	TRBV28	-	-	CASSLNEQGGQFF	TGTGCCAGCAGCCTAAACGAACAGGGAGGGCAGTTCTTC
TRBJ2-3	TRBV5-1	-	-	CASSLRRTNTDTQYF	TGCGCCAGCAGCTTGAGGCGGACCAACACAGATACGCAGTATTTT
TRBJ1-3	TRBV5-1	-	many	CASSPGDTGNSGNTIYF	TGCGCCAGCAGCCCGGGCGACACGGGAAACTCTGGAAACACCATATATTTT
TRBJ1-6	TRBV10-3	TRBD1	-	CAIRTDRASPLHF	TGTGCCATCAGAACGGACAGGGCTTCACCCCTCCACTTT
TRBJ2-7	TRBV29-1	TRBD2	-	CSVTGTNTYEQYF	TGCAGCGTAACCGGGACTAACACCTACGAGCAGTACTTC
TRBJ2-2	TRBV18	TRBD1	-	CASSPQGQGTNTGELFF	TGTGCCAGCTCACCGCAGGGACAGGGGACGAACACCGGGGAGCTGTTTTTT
TRBJ2-7	TRBV12-3/TRBV12-4	-	many	CASSETREGEQYF	TGTGCCAGCTCCGAAACTAGGGAAGGCGAGCAGTACTTC
TRBJ1-2	TRBV28	-	many	CASSYYFLRQTNVGAYGYTF	TGTGCCAGCAGCTATTATTTCCTAAGACAGACTAACGTTGGCGCATATGGCTACACCTTC
TRBJ1-1	TRBV4-2	TRBD1	-	CASSQAGQGLKNTEAFF	TGTGCCAGCAGCCAAGCTGGACAGGGTCTAAAGAACACTGAAGCTTTCTTT
TRBJ2-5	TRBV20-1	-	many	CSAWGVRETQYF	TGCAGTGCTTGGGGTGTCCGGGAGACCCAGTACTTC
TRBJ2-2	TRBV12-3/TRBV12-4	-	-	CASSFAGATGELFF	TGTGCCAGCAGTTTTGCAGGGGCCACCGGGGAGCTGTTTTTT
TRBJ1-4	TRBV19	TRBD1	many	CASSVTGVDEKLFF	TGTGCCAGTAGTGTGACAGGGGTTGATGAAAAACTGTTTTTT
TRBJ1-4	TRBV2	TRBD1	many	CASSSDRGGYEKLFF	TGTGCCAGCAGCTCCGACAGGGGAGGGTATGAAAAACTGTTTTTT
TRBJ2-3	TRBV27	-	few	CASSSEAGRGTDTQYF	TGTGCCAGCAGTTCCGAAGCCGGGAGAGGTACAGATACGCAGTATTTT
TRBJ2-2	TRBV28	TRBD1	few	CASSFGSGTANTGELFF	TGTGCCAGCAGTTTTGGTAGTGGGACAGCGAACACCGGGGAGCTGTTTTTT
TRBJ1-1	TRBV2	TRBD1	few	CASRTGASEAFF	TGTGCCAGCAGGACAGGGGCCTCTGAAGCTTTCTTT
TRBJ2-7	TRBV28	-	many	CASSLSQSYEQYF	TGTGCCAGCAGTCTCTCCCAGAGCTACGAGCAGTACTTC
TRBJ2-5	TRBV2	TRBD1	many	CASRRDRGFSEETQYF	TGTGCCAGCAGGCGCGACAGGGGCTTTTCTGAAGAGACCCAGTACTTC
TRBJ2-5	TRBV10-3	TRBD1	many	CAISGTGGQETQYF	TGTGCCATCAGTGGGACAGGGGGCCAAGAGACCCAGTACTTC